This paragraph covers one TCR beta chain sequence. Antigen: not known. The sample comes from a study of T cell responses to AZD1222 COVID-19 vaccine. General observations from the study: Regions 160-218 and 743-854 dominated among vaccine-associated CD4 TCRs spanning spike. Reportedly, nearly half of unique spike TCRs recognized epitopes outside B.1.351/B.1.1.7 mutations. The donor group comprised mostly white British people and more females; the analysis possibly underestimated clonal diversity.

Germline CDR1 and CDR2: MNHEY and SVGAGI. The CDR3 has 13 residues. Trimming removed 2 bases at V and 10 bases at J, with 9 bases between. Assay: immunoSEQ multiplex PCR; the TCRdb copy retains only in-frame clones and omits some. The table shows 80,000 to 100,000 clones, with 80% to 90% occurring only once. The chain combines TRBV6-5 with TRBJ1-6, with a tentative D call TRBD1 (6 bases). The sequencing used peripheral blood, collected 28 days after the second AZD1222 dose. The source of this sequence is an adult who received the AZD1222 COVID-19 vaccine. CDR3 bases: TGTGCCAGCAGTTACAGGGGGGAATCACCCCTCCACTTT. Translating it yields CASSYRGESPLHF.